This entry lists 12 T cell receptor gamma chains sequenced from one sample in a study of gamma-delta chains in newborns, infants, children. TCRdb re-called the reads through CATT. In the table there are a few thousand gamma-chain clones, 25% to 30% of which are singletons. The sequencing sample was made of blood. The receptors were sampled from a child who was a newborn, infant or young child, either healthy, febrile or measles-vaccinated (not recorded which).

This clone is categorized as medium-sized (0.01 to 0.1%). A far larger clone lies a single base away; this is likely a read error. The J gene is TRGJP, the V gene TRGV9. Germline V lookup: CDR1 GITISATS, CDR2 ISYDGTV (reference sequence). The CDR3 is 16 amino acids. CDR3 sequence (DNA): TGTGCCTTGCGGGAGGTGCAAGAGTTGGGCAAAAAAATCAAGGTATTT. This gives the protein CALREVQELGKKIKVF.

About this clone: A read error is the likely source, as a far larger clone sits one nucleotide away. The CDR3 region has the DNA TGTGCCTTGCGGGAAGAGTTGGGCAAAAAAATCAAGGTATTT. Translating it yields CALREELGKKIKVF. The rearrangement joins TRGV9 to TRGJP. CDR1 and CDR2 (germline): GITISATS, ISYDGTV (reference sequence). The CDR3 covers 14 residues.

As to this clone: The sample has other DNA sequences that encode this CDR3 too. This chain joins TRGV9 and TRGJP. This CDR3 has 17 residues. Germline CDR1 and CDR2: GITISATS and ISYDGTV (reference sequence). Unmatched junction bases numbered 5, after V lost 2 bases and J lost 4 bases. The CDR3 nucleotides read TGTGCCTTGTGGGAGGCACCCCAAGAGTTGGGCAAAAAAATCAAGGTATTT. This codes for CALWEAPQELGKKIKVF.

This clone occurred a few times. A read error may explain this, as a much larger clone is one base away. This sample includes further DNA sequences coding for the same CDR3. The V and J genes are TRGV9 and TRGJP. V trimming: 3 bases; J trimming: 7 bases; junction bases outside the gene matches: 3. CDR1 is GITISATS, CDR2 ISYDGTV, per germline (reference sequence). This CDR3 has 15 amino acids. The CDR3 sequence is CALWELELGKKIKVF. CDR3 coding DNA: TGTGCCTTGTGGGAGTTGGAGTTGGGCAAAAAAATCAAGGTATTT.

This chain links TRGV4 with TRGJ1 or TRGJ2. The junction had 3 bases not matched to a gene; V was cut back by 3 bases and J by 4 bases. This CDR3 comprises 12 residues. Per germline, CDR1 EGSTGY and CDR2 YDSYTSSV. The CDR3, as DNA: TGTGCCACCTGGGATAAATATTATAAGAAACTCTTT. Translation gives CATWDKYYKKLF.

This clone rates as large. A far larger clone is one nucleotide away, so this likely arose from a read error. Other DNA variants within this sample encode the same CDR3. The rearrangement joins TRGV9 to TRGJP. V lost 1 base to trimming and J lost 4 bases; unmatched junction nucleotides: 1. The CDR3 loop spans 16 amino acids. Germline V gene lookup returns CDR1 GITISATS and CDR2 ISYDGTV (reference sequence). The CDR3 protein is CALWEVQELGKKIKVF. The DNA for the CDR3 is TGTGCCTTGTGGGAGGTACAAGAGTTGGGCAAAAAAATCAAGGTATTT.

This clone was seen a handful of times. This sequence joins TRGV9 and TRGJP. Germline V gives CDR1 GITISATS, CDR2 ISYDGTV (reference sequence). Trimming removed 4 bases from V and 4 bases from J; junction bases left unmatched: 4. This CDR3 has 16 amino acids. CDR3 bases: TGTGCCTTGTGGGACTTTCAAGAGTTGGGCAAAAAAATCAAGGTATTT. It encodes CALWDFQELGKKIKVF.

In this sample, this clone turned up a few times. TCRdb's entry gives the protein of a much larger clone, which mismatches this DNA's translation at residue 8, likely from a read error; the protein reported here is translated from the DNA. The chain is built from TRGV9 and TRGJP. The J segment lost 8 bases and the V segment lost 0 bases, leaving 4 bases of the junction unmatched. Per germline, CDR1 GITISATS and CDR2 ISYDGTV (reference sequence). The CDR3 spans 16 residues. This CDR3 reads CALWEVKKLGKKIKVF. The CDR3 nucleotides are TGTGCCTTGTGGGAGGTGAAGAAGTTGGGCAAAAAAATCAAGGTATTT.

This clone turned up a few times. Other DNA variants within this sample encode the same CDR3. The chain employs TRGV9 and TRGJP. The trim removed 4 bases at V and 5 bases at J, leaving 2 bases unmatched. CDR1 is GITISATS and CDR2 is ISYDGTV in the germline V gene (reference sequence). The length of the CDR3 is 15 residues. CDR3 loop: CALWEKELGKKIKVF. For the CDR3, the DNA is TGTGCCTTGTGGGAAAAAGAGTTGGGCAAAAAAATCAAGGTATTT.

In this sample, this clone is large. Other DNA sequences from this sample encode an identical CDR3 as well. This chain connects TRGV9 to TRGJP. CDR3 length: 17 residues. Trimming took 0 bases from V and 5 from J; bases not matched to a gene: 4. The germline V gene has CDR1 GITISATS and CDR2 ISYDGTV (reference sequence). This chain's CDR3 is CALWEVKEELGKKIKVF. CDR3 DNA sequence: TGTGCCTTGTGGGAGGTGAAGGAAGAGTTGGGCAAAAAAATCAAGGTATTT.

J is TRGJ1 or TRGJ2 and V is TRGV3. V lost 3 bases and J lost 7; bases outside the gene matches: 6. The length of the CDR3 is 12 residues. Germline V gene sequence: CDR1 VTNTFY, CDR2 YDVSTARD (reference sequence). In DNA form, the CDR3 reads TGTGCCACCTGGGACTCTTGGTATAAGAAACTCTTT. Protein sequence: CATWDSWYKKLF.

The rearrangement links TRGV4 to TRGJ1 or TRGJ2. This CDR3 region has 14 residues. Germline V gene data show CDR1 as EGSTGY and CDR2 as YDSYTSSV. V shed 5 bases and J 5 bases; nucleotides not matched to a gene: 12. The CDR3 reads CATWGPPADYKKLF. As DNA, the CDR3 is TGTGCCACCTGGGGTCCCCCCGCGGATTATAAGAAACTCTTT.